The next 19 T cell receptor beta chains were all read from a single sample in a study of blood T cell repertoires in COVID-19 (dated by TCRdb to the early 2020s). Library preparation employed the immunoSEQ multiplex PCR assay. TCRdb's version of the immuneACCESS table is confined to in-frame rearrangements and falls short of the full clone set. An unresolved V gene accounts for under half of the shortfall where checked; the remainder is of unknown origin. For this sample there are about 200,000 clones; 86% appear just once. The ten largest clones take up 4.5% to 7% of the sample. The sample comprised PBMCs or T cells enriched from blood (not recorded which). The origin of the receptors is a man in his forties with acute COVID-19.

The chain links TRBV27 to TRBJ2-1, with D perhaps matching TRBD2 (5 bases). The CDR3 consists of 15 residues. Trimming shortened V by 5 bases and J by 4 bases, and 15 bases separated the two germline ends. Germline V gives CDR1 MNHEY, CDR2 SMNVEV (reference sequence). The CDR3: CASSPSRTGYNEQFF. The CDR3 bases are TGTGCCAGCAGTCCCTCCCGGACGGGATACAATGAGCAGTTCTTC.

In its sample, this clone was seen once. This chain joins TRBV5-6 and TRBJ1-4; 7 bases are a match to TRBD1. Germline trimming cut 1 base from V and 4 bases from J; bases unmatched to any gene: 4. Germline V lookup: CDR1 SGHDT, CDR2 YYEEEE. This CDR3 has 15 amino acids. The DNA of the CDR3 is TGTGCCAGCAGCTTGCCGGGACAGAATAATGAAAAACTGTTTTTT. Translating gives CASSLPGQNNEKLFF.

The chain couples TRBV18 to TRBJ2-3; no reliable D call. Trimming took 0 bases from V and 5 from J, leaving 6 bases between them. CDR3 size: 13 residues. Germline lookup yields CDR1 KGHSH and CDR2 LQKENI. CDR3: CASSPPGVDTQYF. CDR3 sequence (DNA): TGTGCCAGCTCACCACCGGGCGTAGATACGCAGTATTTT.

DNA of the CDR3: TGTGCCAGCAGTTTTTCCGGGGGCACTGAAGCTTTCTTT. The encoded protein is CASSFSGGTEAFF. The rearrangement uses TRBV12-3 or TRBV12-4 and TRBJ1-1; perhaps TRBD1 as D (5 bases). V lost 3 bases and J 4 bases, leaving 9 bases between the germline ends. There are 13 residues in the CDR3.

For this clone: Distinct nucleotide sequences in the sample also encode this CDR3. CDR3 in amino acids: CATGQGYEQYF. The DNA for the CDR3 is TGTGCCACCGGACAGGGCTACGAGCAGTACTTC. V gene TRBV6-5 combines with J gene TRBJ2-7, with 8 bases that match TRBD1. Looked up from germline, CDR1 is MNHEY and CDR2 is SVGAGI. J was trimmed by 3 bases and V by 10 bases; bases with no gene match: 2. This CDR3 comprises 11 residues.

The chain links TRBV7-2 to TRBJ2-7; tentatively, D is TRBD2 (5 bases). Looked up from germline, CDR1 is SGHTA and CDR2 is FQGNSA. The CDR3 extends over 13 amino acids. V dropped 7 bases and J dropped 0 bases, with 10 bases sitting between them. The CDR3 DNA reads TGTGCCAGCACCCGGAGGAGCTCCTACGAGCAGTACTTC. It is translated as CASTRRSSYEQYF. Filled out from reference TRBV7-2 and TRBJ2-7, the complete variable domain reads GAGVSQSPSNKVTEKGKDVELRCDPISGHTALYWYRQSLGQGLEFLIYFQGNSAPDKSGLPSDRFSAERTGGSVSTLTIQRTQQEDSAVYLCASTRRSSYEQYFGPGTRLTVT.

The chain combines TRBV2 with TRBJ2-3; 8 bases are shared with TRBD2. Unmatched junction bases numbered 10, after V lost 10 bases and J lost 1 base. From germline, CDR1 is SNHLY and CDR2 FYNNEI. The CDR3 loop spans 15 amino acids. CDR3 in DNA: TGTGCCACGCACAAAGGAGCGGGAGGCACAGATACGCAGTATTTT. Its translation is CATHKGAGGTDTQYF.

The chain combines TRBV7-8 with TRBJ1-4; the D gene is possibly TRBD1 (6 bases). Germline V CDR1 and CDR2: SGHVS, FQNEAQ. The ends were cut back, 3 bases at V and 7 bases at J, with 15 bases in the middle. The CDR3 totals 15 residues. Here the CDR3 reads CASSLDDRLIEKLFF. In DNA form, the CDR3 reads TGTGCCAGCAGCTTGGATGACAGGCTCATTGAAAAACTGTTTTTT.

This chain links TRBV4-2 with TRBJ1-1; 9 bases are shared with TRBD1. CDR3 length equals 17 residues. With V trimmed by 4 bases and J by 1 base, 10 bases remained unmatched. The germline CDR1 and CDR2 sequences are LGHNA and YNFKEQ. The CDR3 here is CASSLGTGSSGNTEAFF. In DNA, the CDR3 is TGTGCCAGCAGCCTGGGGACAGGGAGTTCGGGGAACACTGAAGCTTTCTTT.

The DNA of the CDR3 is TGCAGTGTTCACTCTGGAAACACCATATATTTT. It yields the protein CSVHSGNTIYF. The chain is built from TRBV20-1 and TRBJ1-3; no firm D call. The CDR3 spans 11 residues. The ends were cut back, 7 bases at V and 0 bases at J, with 4 bases in the middle. Germline CDR1 reads DFQATT; CDR2 reads SNEGSKA (reference sequence).

This chain links TRBV3-1 (or the pseudogene TRBV3-2) with TRBJ1-2; D not certain. This CDR3 contains 12 residues. V lost 2 bases, J lost 13 bases, and 14 bases lay in between. CDR1 and CDR2 (germline): LGHDT, YNNKEL (reference sequence). CDR3 loop: CASSQSHVTATF. The DNA for the CDR3 is TGTGCCAGCAGCCAAAGTCATGTAACAGCCACCTTC.

The gene calls are TRBV7-2 and TRBJ1-2, with D perhaps TRBD1 (5 bases). The V and J ends lost 1 base and 4 bases respectively, with 16 bases between them. CDR3 length: 16 amino acids. Germline assignment: CDR1 SGHTA and CDR2 FQGNSA. The CDR3 DNA reads as TGTGCCAGCAGCTTAGGTTTAGCAGGGTTGCTCTATGGCTACACCTTC. Its translation is CASSLGLAGLLYGYTF.

The CDR3 spells CAWSGDGEKLFF. CDR3 in DNA: TGTGCCTGGAGTGGAGATGGTGAAAAACTGTTTTTT. This sequence joins TRBV30 and TRBJ1-4; D is undetermined. Germline V gene data show CDR1 as GTSNPN and CDR2 as SVGIG (reference sequence). Trimming left V 1 base short and J 7 bases short, with 7 bases between. The CDR3 has 12 amino acids. The full variable domain, rest sourced from reference TRBV30 and TRBJ1-4, is SQTIHQWPATLVQPVGSPLSLECTVEGTSNPNLYWYRQAAGRGLQLLFYSVGIGQISSEVPQNLSASRPQDRQFILSSKKLLLSDSGFYLCAWSGDGEKLFFGSGTQLSVL.

The rearrangement joins TRBV7-3 to TRBJ2-1; 8 bases match TRBD2. Per the germline V gene, CDR1 is SGHTA and CDR2 is FQGTGA. With 4 bases clipped from V and 0 bases from J, the junction kept 17 bases outside the gene matches. The length of the CDR3 is 20 residues. This chain's CDR3 is CASSSNAPHLAGSSYNEQFF. CDR3 in DNA: TGTGCCAGCAGCTCAAACGCTCCGCATTTAGCGGGAAGCTCCTACAATGAGCAGTTCTTC.

This clone was picked up one time. J is TRBJ2-2 and V is TRBV2; TRBD2 matches 7 bases. The CDR3 contains 14 residues. Germline V gives CDR1 SNHLY, CDR2 FYNNEI. The V segment lost 7 bases and the J segment 8 bases; nucleotides outside the gene matches: 10. CDR3 loop: CASKSGTRVGELFF. The CDR3 nucleotides are TGTGCCAGCAAGAGCGGGACCAGGGTGGGGGAGCTGTTTTTT.

V gene TRBV11-2 combines with J gene TRBJ2-1; weak D call: TRBD1 (5 bases). CDR1 SGHAT and CDR2 FQNNGV come from the germline V gene. V lost 5 bases and J 5 bases, leaving 10 bases between the germline ends. The CDR3 is 13 residues long. The CDR3 region has the DNA TGTGCCAGCAGCGTTGACAGAAACAATGAGCAGTTCTTC. Its translation is CASSVDRNNEQFF.

V gene TRBV2 combines with J gene TRBJ1-1; 9 bases agree with TRBD1. Germline trimming cut 5 bases from V and 3 bases from J; bases unmatched to any gene: 7. Germline V CDR1 and CDR2: SNHLY, FYNNEI. CDR3 length: 15 amino acids. CDR3 DNA sequence: TGTGCCAGCAGTAAAACAGGGGGCGGGCACACTGAAGCTTTCTTT. Protein product: CASSKTGGGHTEAFF.

Only a few counts were recorded for this clone. The chain links TRBV12-3 or TRBV12-4 to TRBJ2-5; the match to TRBD1 covers 8 bases. The V gene end was trimmed by 6 bases and the J gene end by 4 bases; junction bases not matched to a gene: 4. This CDR3 has 13 amino acids. CDR3 region: CASSPDRVETQYF. The CDR3 coding sequence is TGTGCCAGCAGCCCGGACAGGGTAGAGACCCAGTACTTC.

In its sample, this clone was seen once. This chain uses TRBV2 with TRBJ2-1; 11 bases are a match to TRBD2. With V trimmed by 6 bases and J by 4 bases, 2 bases remained unmatched. Germline V CDR1 and CDR2: SNHLY, FYNNEI. There are 14 residues in the CDR3. CDR3 sequence reads: CASRGLADYNEQFF. In DNA, the CDR3 is TGTGCCAGCAGGGGACTAGCGGATTACAATGAGCAGTTCTTC.